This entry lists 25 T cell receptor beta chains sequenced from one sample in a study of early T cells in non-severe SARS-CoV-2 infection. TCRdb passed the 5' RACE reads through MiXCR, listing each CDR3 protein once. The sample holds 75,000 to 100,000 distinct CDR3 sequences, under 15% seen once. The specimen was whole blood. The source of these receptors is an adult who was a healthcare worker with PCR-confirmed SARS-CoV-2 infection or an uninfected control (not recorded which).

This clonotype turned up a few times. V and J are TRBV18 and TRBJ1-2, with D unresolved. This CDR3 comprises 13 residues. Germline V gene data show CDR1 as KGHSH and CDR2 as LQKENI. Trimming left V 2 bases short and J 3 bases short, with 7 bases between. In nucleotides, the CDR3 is TGTGCCAGCTCACCAGGACGGTACTATGGCTACACCTTC. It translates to CASSPGRYYGYTF.

The CDR3 region has the DNA TGTGCCATCAGTGGTGGACAGGGTCAGGGTACTGGCTACACCTTC. Encoded protein: CAISGGQGQGTGYTF. J is TRBJ1-2 and V is TRBV10-3; 8 bases are a match to TRBD1. V lost 4 bases and J lost 7; bases outside the gene matches: 11. The CDR3 loop spans 15 amino acids. Germline-derived CDR1 and CDR2 are ENHRY and SYGVKD.

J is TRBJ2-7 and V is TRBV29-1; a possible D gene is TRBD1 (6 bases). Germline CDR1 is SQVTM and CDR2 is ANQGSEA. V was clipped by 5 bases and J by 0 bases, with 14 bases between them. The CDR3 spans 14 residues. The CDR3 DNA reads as TGCAGCGTTCGATCCGGGACACTCTCCTACGAGCAGTACTTC. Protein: CSVRSGTLSYEQYF.

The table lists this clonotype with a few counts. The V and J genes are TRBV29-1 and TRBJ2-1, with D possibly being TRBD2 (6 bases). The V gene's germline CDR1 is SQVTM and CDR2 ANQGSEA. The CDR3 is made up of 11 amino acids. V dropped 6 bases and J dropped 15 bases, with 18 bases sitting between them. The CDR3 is CSVTRLEVLFF. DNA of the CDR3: TGCAGCGTCACAAGACTAGAGGTTCTGTTCTTC.

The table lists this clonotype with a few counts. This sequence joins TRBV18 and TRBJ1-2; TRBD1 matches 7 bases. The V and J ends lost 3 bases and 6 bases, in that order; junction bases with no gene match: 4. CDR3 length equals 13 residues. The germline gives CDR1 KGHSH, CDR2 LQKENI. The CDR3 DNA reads TGTGCCAGCTCACCTTCCGGACAGGATGGCTACACCTTC. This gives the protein CASSPSGQDGYTF.

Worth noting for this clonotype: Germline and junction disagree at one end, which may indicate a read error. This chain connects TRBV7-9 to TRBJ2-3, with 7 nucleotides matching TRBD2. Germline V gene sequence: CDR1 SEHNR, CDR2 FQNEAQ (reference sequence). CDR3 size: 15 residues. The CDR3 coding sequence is TGTGCCAGCAGCCTAGCGGTTAAGAACACAGATACGCAGTATTTT. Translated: CASSLAVKNTDTQYF.

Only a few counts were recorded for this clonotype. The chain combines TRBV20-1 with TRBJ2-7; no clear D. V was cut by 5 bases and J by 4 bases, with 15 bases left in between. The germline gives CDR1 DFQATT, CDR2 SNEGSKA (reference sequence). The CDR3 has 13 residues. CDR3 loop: CSARGPRLYEQYF. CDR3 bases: TGCAGTGCTCGCGGACCTCGTTTGTACGAGCAGTACTTC.

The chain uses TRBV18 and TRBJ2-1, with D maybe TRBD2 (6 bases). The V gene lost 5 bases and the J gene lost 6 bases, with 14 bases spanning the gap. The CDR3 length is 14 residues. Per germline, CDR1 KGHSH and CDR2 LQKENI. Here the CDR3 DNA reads TGTGCCAGCTCATGGGGGGAGCCCGCCAATGAGCAGTTCTTC. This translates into CASSWGEPANEQFF. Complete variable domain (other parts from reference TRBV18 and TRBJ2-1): NAGVMQNPRHLVRRRGQEARLRCSPMKGHSHVYWYRQLPEEGLKFMVYLQKENIIDESGMPKERFSAEFPKEGPSILRIQQVVRGDSAAYFCASSWGEPANEQFFGPGTRLTVL.

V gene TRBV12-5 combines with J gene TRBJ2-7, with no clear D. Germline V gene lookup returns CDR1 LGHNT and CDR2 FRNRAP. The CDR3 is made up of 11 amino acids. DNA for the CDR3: TGTGCGCCACGGCTGACCTACGAGCAGTACTTC. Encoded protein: CAPRLTYEQYF.

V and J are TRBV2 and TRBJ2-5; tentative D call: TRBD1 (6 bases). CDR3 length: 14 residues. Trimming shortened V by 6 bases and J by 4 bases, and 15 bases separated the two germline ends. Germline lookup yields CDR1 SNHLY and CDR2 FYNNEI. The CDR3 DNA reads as TGTGCCAGCAGGGGAGACAGGCCGGGAGAGACCCAGTACTTC. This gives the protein CASRGDRPGETQYF.

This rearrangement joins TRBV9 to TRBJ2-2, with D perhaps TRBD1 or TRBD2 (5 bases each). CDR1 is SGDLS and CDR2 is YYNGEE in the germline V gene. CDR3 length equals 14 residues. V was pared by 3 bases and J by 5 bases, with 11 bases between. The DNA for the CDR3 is TGTGCCAGCAGCGCGGGTTGGGGGACCGGGGAGCTGTTTTTT. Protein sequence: CASSAGWGTGELFF.

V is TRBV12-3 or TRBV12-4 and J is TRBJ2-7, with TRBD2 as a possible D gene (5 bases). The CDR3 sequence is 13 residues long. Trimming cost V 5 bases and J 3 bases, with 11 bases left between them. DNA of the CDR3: TGTGCCAGCAGTGGAACTAGTTTCTACGAGCAGTACTTC. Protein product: CASSGTSFYEQYF.

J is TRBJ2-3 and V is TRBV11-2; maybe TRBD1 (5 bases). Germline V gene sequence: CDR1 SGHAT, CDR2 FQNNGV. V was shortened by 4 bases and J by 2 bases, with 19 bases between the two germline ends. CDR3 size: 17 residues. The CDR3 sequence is CASSSGLGQASTDTQYF. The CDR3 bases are TGTGCCAGCAGCTCCGGGCTGGGGCAGGCCTCCACAGATACGCAGTATTTT.

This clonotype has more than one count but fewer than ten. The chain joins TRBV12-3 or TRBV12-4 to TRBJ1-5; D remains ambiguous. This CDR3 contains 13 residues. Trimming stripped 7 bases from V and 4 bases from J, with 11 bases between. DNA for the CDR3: TGTGCCAGCACACTGGACGGGAATCAGCCCCAGCATTTT. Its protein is CASTLDGNQPQHF.

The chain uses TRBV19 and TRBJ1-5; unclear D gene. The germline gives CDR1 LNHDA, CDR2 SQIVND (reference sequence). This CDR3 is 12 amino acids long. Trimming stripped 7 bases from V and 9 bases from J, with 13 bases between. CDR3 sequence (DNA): TGTGCCAGTACCCTTGGGGAGGCGCCCCAGCATTTT. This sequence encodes CASTLGEAPQHF.

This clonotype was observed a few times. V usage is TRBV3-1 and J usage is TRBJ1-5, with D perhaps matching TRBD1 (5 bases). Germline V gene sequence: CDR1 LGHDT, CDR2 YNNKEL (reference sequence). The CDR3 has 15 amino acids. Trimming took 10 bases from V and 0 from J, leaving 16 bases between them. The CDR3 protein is CATGTGRGSNQPQHF. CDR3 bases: TGTGCCACCGGGACGGGACGGGGTAGCAATCAGCCCCAGCATTTT.

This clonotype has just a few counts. In nucleotides, the CDR3 is TGTGCCAGCAGTGGACAGTACAATGAGCAGTTCTTC. This codes for CASSGQYNEQFF. The V call is TRBV2, the J call TRBJ2-1; TRBD1 is a possible D gene (5 bases). The V gene lost 4 bases and the J gene lost 4 bases, with 5 bases spanning the gap. CDR1 and CDR2 (germline): SNHLY, FYNNEI. There are 12 residues in the CDR3.

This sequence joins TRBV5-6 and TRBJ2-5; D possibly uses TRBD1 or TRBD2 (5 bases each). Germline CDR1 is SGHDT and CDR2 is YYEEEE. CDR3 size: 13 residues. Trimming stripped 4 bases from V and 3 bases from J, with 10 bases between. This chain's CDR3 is CASSTGTEETQYF. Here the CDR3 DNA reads TGTGCCAGCAGCACCGGGACGGAAGAGACCCAGTACTTC.

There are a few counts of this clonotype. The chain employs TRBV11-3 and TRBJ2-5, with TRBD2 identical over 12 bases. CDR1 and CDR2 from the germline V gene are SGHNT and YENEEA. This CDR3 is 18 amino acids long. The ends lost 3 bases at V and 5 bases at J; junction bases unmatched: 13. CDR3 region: CASSLGLAGYPEGETQYF. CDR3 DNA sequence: TGTGCCAGCAGCTTGGGACTAGCGGGCTACCCAGAAGGGGAGACCCAGTACTTC.

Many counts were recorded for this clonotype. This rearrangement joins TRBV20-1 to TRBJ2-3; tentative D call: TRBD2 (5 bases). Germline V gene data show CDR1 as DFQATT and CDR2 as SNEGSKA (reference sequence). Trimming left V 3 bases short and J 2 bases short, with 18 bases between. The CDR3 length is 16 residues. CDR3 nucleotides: TGCAGTGCTAGGGCCCCACCGGGATCACACACAGATACGCAGTATTTT. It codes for CSARAPPGSHTDTQYF.

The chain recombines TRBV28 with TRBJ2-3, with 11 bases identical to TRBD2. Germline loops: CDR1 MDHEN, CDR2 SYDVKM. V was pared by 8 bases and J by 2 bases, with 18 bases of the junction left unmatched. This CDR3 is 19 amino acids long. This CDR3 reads CASSRRKIAGGTNTDTQYF. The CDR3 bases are TGTGCCAGCTCGAGAAGGAAGATAGCGGGAGGGACGAACACAGATACGCAGTATTTT. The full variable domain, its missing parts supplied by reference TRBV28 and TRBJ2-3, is DVKVTQSSRYLVKRTGEKVFLECVQDMDHENMFWYRQDPGLGLRLIYFSYDVKMKEKGDIPEGYSVSREKKERFSLILESASTNQTSMYLCASSRRKIAGGTNTDTQYFGPGTRLTVL.

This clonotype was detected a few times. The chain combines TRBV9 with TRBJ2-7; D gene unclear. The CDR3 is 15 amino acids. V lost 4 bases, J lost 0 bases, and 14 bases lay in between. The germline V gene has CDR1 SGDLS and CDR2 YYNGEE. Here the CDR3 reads CASSSFEGPSYEQYF. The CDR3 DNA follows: TGTGCCAGCAGCTCCTTTGAAGGCCCCTCCTACGAGCAGTACTTC.

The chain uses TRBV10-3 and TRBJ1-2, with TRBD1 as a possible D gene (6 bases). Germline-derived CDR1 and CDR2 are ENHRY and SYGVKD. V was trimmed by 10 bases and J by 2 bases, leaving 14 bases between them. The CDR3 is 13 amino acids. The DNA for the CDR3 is TGTGCCACGAACAGGGAGGGGAACTATGGCTACACCTTC. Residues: CATNREGNYGYTF.

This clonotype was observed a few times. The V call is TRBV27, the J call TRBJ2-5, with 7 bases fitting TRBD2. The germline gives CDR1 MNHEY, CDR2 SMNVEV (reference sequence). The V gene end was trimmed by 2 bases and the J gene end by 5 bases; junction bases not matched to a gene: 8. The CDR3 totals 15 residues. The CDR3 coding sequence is TGTGCCAGCAGTTTACTGGGCGGGAGAGGTGAGACCCAGTACTTC. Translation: CASSLLGGRGETQYF.

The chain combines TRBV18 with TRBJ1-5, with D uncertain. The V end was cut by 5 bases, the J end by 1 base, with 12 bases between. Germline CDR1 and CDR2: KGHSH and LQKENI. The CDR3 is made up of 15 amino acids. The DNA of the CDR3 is TGTGCCAGCTCAAGGGTGACATTAAGCAATCAGCCCCAGCATTTT. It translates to CASSRVTLSNQPQHF.